The 16 T cell receptor beta chains below were found in one sample sequenced in a study of beta chain features in type 1 diabetes. Of the isolated RNA, all was reverse transcribed, and so the sequenced material was expressed TCRB transcripts. Repertoires were generated with immunoSEQ multiplex PCR, while TCRdb's copy carries only in-frame clones and drops some. This table has about 150,000 clones, around 8% appearing once. Sequencing input: central memory CD4+ T cells from blood. Receptors were obtained from a man aged 18 to 30 in good health.

The rearrangement joins TRBV6-6 to TRBJ1-5; D might be TRBD1 (6 bases). CDR3 length: 14 residues. Germline V CDR1 and CDR2: MNHNY, SVGAGI (reference sequence). V was pared by 10 bases and J by 5 bases, with 18 bases between. CDR3 residues: CATLPRGGDQPQHF. The CDR3 DNA is TGTGCCACACTACCCAGAGGGGGAGATCAGCCCCAGCATTTT.

The chain joins TRBV4-2 to TRBJ2-7, with TRBD2 as a possible D gene (6 bases). This CDR3 spans 16 amino acids. CDR1 LGHNA and CDR2 YNFKEQ come from the germline V gene. Trimming shortened V by 0 bases and J by 7 bases, and 19 bases separated the two germline ends. CDR3 region: CASSQDQARDLKEQYF. CDR3 sequence (DNA): TGTGCCAGCAGCCAAGACCAAGCCCGGGACTTAAAGGAGCAGTACTTC.

V gene TRBV6-5 combines with J gene TRBJ1-5; no firm D call. The CDR3 is 14 amino acids. Germline lookup yields CDR1 MNHEY and CDR2 SVGAGI. The ends were cut back, 5 bases at V and 1 base at J, with 9 bases in the middle. CDR3 loop: CASSPDWSNQPQHF. The DNA for the CDR3 is TGTGCCAGCAGTCCTGACTGGAGCAATCAGCCCCAGCATTTT.

J is TRBJ1-2 and V is TRBV5-4; maybe TRBD1 (5 bases). This CDR3 contains 15 residues. The V end was cut by 2 bases, the J end by 2 bases, with 13 bases between. Germline loops: CDR1 SGHNT, CDR2 YYREEE (reference sequence). The CDR3 DNA reads as TGTGCCAGCAGCTTTAGGGTTCAGGGAAACTATGGCTACACCTTC. Residues: CASSFRVQGNYGYTF.

The CDR3 DNA sequence: TGTGCCAGCAGCCGGACAGTTTCGAACACCGGGGAGCTGTTTTTT. Protein: CASSRTVSNTGELFF. The chain combines TRBV7-9 with TRBJ2-2, with D possibly matching TRBD1 (6 bases). The CDR3 is 15 residues long. V lost 5 bases and J 0 bases, leaving 10 bases between the germline ends. Germline lookup yields CDR1 SEHNR and CDR2 FQNEAQ (reference sequence).

This clone was picked up a small number of times. The CDR3 region has the DNA TGCGCCAGCATCCAGGGTCAGAACACCGGGGAGCTGTTTTTT. Protein: CASIQGQNTGELFF. The rearrangement links TRBV5-1 to TRBJ2-2; the D gene is possibly TRBD1 (5 bases). There are 14 residues in the CDR3. Trimming left V 6 bases short and J 1 base short, with 10 bases between. From germline, CDR1 is SGHRS and CDR2 YFSETQ. The whole variable domain, remainder taken from reference TRBV5-1 and TRBJ2-2, is KAGVTQTPRYLIKTRGQQVTLSCSPISGHRSVSWYQQTPGQGLQFLFEYFSETQRNKGNFPGRFSGRQFSNSRSEMNVSTLELGDSALYLCASIQGQNTGELFFGEGSRLTVL.

This chain uses TRBV29-1 with TRBJ1-5, with 11 bases fitting TRBD1. CDR3 length equals 14 residues. After removal of 6 bases from V and 6 bases from J, the junction contained 7 bases not matched to a gene. Germline CDR1 and CDR2: SQVTM and ANQGSEA. CDR3 nucleotides: TGCAGCGTCTCTACGGACAGGGGGCTTCAGCCCCAGCATTTT. It is translated as CSVSTDRGLQPQHF.

This clone was observed a handful of times. The chain couples TRBV7-2 to TRBJ1-3; 9 positions match TRBD1. The CDR3 totals 15 residues. Germline lookup yields CDR1 SGHTA and CDR2 FQGNSA. J gave up 2 bases and V 3 bases, and 2 bases lay outside the gene matches. In nucleotides, the CDR3 is TGTGCCAGCAGCTTTACAGGGGGCGCTGGAAACACCATATATTTT. Its protein product is CASSFTGGAGNTIYF.

This clone was seen a handful of times. V and J are TRBV15 and TRBJ2-5; no reliable D call. The J call could be wrong; TRBJ2-7 is a better fit for the DNA end. This CDR3 comprises 15 residues. Per germline, CDR1 LNHNV and CDR2 YYDKDF (reference sequence). The CDR3 DNA sequence: TGTGCCACCAGCAAGCAGACTGACCCTCGATACGAGCAGTACTTC. Its translation is CATSKQTDPRYEQYF.

Many counts were recorded for this clone. This chain's CDR3 is CASSLFLAGGYNEQFF. In DNA, the CDR3 is TGTGCCAGCAGCTTGTTTCTAGCGGGAGGATACAATGAGCAGTTCTTC. The genes are TRBV5-4 and TRBJ2-1; the match to TRBD2 covers 11 bases. The J segment lost 4 bases and the V segment lost 1 base, leaving 4 bases of the junction unmatched. Germline V gene data show CDR1 as SGHNT and CDR2 as YYREEE (reference sequence). This CDR3 is built from 16 residues.

The genes are TRBV5-1 and TRBJ1-2; 8 nucleotides align to TRBD1. Germline V lookup: CDR1 SGHRS, CDR2 YFSETQ. Trimming removed 4 bases from V and 8 bases from J; junction bases left unmatched: 7. This CDR3 has 13 amino acids. The CDR3, as DNA: TGCGCCAGCAGCCAGACAGGGGAGGTCGGCTACACCTTC. Amino acid sequence: CASSQTGEVGYTF.

The J gene is TRBJ1-1, the V gene TRBV7-6, with D perhaps matching TRBD1 (6 bases). This CDR3 contains 14 residues. Between the trimmed V and J ends, which lost 3 bases and 1 base, there was a span of 9 bases. CDR1 and CDR2 from the germline V gene are SGHVS and FNYEAQ. CDR3 nucleotide sequence: TGTGCCAGCAGCTTGACAGGCGGGAACACTGAAGCTTTCTTT. Amino acid sequence: CASSLTGGNTEAFF. Filled out from reference TRBV7-6 and TRBJ1-1, the complete variable domain reads GAGVSQSPRYKVTKRGQDVALRCDPISGHVSLYWYRQALGQGPEFLTYFNYEAQQDKSGLPNDRFSAERPEGSISTLTIQRTEQRDSAMYRCASSLTGGNTEAFFGQGTRLTVV.

The J gene is TRBJ1-5, the V gene TRBV2; D is unclear. Germline V lookup: CDR1 SNHLY, CDR2 FYNNEI. This CDR3 contains 14 residues. Between the trimmed V and J ends, which lost 1 base and 4 bases, there was a span of 8 bases. Here the CDR3 DNA reads TGTGCCAGCAGTGAAGTAACAGCTAATCAGCCCCAGCATTTT. The encoded protein is CASSEVTANQPQHF. The full variable domain, with the rest looked up from reference TRBV2 and TRBJ1-5, is EPEVTQTPSHQVTQMGQEVILRCVPISNHLYFYWYRQILGQKVEFLVSFYNNEISEKSEIFDDQFSVERPDGSNFTLKIRSTKLEDSAMYFCASSEVTANQPQHFGDGTRLSIL.

The chain couples TRBV5-8 to TRBJ2-5, with D unresolved. From germline, CDR1 is SGHTS and CDR2 YDEGEE. V dropped 2 bases and J dropped 5 bases, with 13 bases sitting between them. The CDR3 totals 14 residues. DNA for the CDR3: TGTGCCAGCAGCTTTAGCAACTCTCGGGAGACCCAGTACTTC. Its translation: CASSFSNSRETQYF.

This clone has only a few counts. The chain has TRBV6-5 and TRBJ1-6, with D hard to call. The CDR3 is 15 amino acids. Germline CDR1 MNHEY, CDR2 SVGAGI. V dropped 0 bases and J dropped 8 bases, with 11 bases sitting between them. The CDR3 region is CASSYSPYRDSPLHF. In DNA form, the CDR3 reads TGTGCCAGCAGTTACTCCCCGTATCGGGATTCACCCCTCCACTTT.

In this sample, this clone turned up many times. The gene calls are TRBV27 and TRBJ2-5; 12 bases are a match to TRBD2. J lost 5 bases, V lost 3 bases, and 7 bases had no gene match. Germline V CDR1 and CDR2: MNHEY, SMNVEV (reference sequence). This CDR3 contains 16 residues. DNA for the CDR3: TGTGCCAGCAGTTTGCCGACTAGCGGGGGACGGGAGACCCAGTACTTC. This translates into CASSLPTSGGRETQYF.